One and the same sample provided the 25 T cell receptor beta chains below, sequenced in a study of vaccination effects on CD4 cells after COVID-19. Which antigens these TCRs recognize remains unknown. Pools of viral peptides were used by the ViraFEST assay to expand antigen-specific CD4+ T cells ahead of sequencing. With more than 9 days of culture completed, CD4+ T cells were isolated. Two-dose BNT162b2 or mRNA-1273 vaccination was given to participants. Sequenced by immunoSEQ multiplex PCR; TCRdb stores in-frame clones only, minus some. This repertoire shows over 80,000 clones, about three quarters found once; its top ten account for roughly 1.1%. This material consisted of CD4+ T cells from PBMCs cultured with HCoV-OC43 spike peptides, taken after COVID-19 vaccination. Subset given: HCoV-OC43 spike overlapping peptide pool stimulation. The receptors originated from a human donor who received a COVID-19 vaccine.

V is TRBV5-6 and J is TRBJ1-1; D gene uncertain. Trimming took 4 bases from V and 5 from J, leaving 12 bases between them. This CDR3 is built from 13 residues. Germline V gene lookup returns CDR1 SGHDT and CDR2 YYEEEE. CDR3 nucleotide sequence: TGTGCCAGCAGCAGACAACCGGGTACTGAAGCTTTCTTT. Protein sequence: CASSRQPGTEAFF.

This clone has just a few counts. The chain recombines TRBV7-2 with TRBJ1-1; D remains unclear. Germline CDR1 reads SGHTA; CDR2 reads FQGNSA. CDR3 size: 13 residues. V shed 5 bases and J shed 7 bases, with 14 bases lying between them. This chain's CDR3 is CASSLIPRIEAFF. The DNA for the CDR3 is TGTGCCAGCAGCCTAATCCCGAGGATTGAAGCTTTCTTT.

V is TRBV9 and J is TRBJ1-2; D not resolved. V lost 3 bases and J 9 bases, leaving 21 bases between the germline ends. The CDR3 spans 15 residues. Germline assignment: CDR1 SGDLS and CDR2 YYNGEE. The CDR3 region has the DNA TGTGCCAGCAGCGACCCCTCCCCAGCCCGAGCCCGCTACACCTTC. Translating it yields CASSDPSPARARYTF.

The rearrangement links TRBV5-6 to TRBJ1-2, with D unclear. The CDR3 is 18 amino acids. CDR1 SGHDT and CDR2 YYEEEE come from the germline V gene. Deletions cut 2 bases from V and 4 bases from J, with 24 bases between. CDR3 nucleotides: TGTGCCAGCAGCTTCCGGACTTACGGAGCGCCTGGTGGCTATGGCTACACCTTC. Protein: CASSFRTYGAPGGYGYTF.

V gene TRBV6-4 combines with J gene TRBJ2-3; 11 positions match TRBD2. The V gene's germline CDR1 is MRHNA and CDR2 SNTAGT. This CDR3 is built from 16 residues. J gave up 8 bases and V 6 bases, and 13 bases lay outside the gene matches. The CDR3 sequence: CASRMREGTSGSTQYF. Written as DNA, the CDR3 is TGTGCCAGCAGAATGAGGGAAGGGACTAGCGGATCTACGCAGTATTTT.

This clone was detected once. CDR3 sequence (DNA): TGCGCCAGCAGCCAAGAGAGGCGGCTGGGAGGCAAAAACATTCAGTACTTC. Its translation: CASSQERRLGGKNIQYF. This chain links TRBV4-1 with TRBJ2-4, with D tentatively TRBD2 (6 bases). Trimming shortened V by 0 bases and J by 3 bases, and 15 bases separated the two germline ends. This CDR3 comprises 17 residues. CDR1 MGHRA and CDR2 YSYEKL come from the germline V gene.

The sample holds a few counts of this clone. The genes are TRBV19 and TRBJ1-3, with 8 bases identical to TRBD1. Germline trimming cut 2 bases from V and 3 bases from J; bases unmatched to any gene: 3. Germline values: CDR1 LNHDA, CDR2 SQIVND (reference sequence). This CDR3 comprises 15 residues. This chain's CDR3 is CASSIRTGSGNTIYF. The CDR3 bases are TGTGCCAGTAGTATACGGACAGGGAGTGGAAACACCATATATTTT. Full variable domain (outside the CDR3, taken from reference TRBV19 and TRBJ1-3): DGGITQSPKYLFRKEGQNVTLSCEQNLNHDAMYWYRQDPGQGLRLIYYSQIVNDFQKGDIAEGYSVSREKKESFPLTVTSAQKNPTAFYLCASSIRTGSGNTIYFGEGSWLTVV.

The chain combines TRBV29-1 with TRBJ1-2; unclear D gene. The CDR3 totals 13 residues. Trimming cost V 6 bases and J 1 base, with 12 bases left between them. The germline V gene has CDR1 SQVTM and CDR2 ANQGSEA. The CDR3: CSVSDGINYGYTF. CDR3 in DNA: TGCAGCGTCTCAGACGGGATTAACTATGGCTACACCTTC.

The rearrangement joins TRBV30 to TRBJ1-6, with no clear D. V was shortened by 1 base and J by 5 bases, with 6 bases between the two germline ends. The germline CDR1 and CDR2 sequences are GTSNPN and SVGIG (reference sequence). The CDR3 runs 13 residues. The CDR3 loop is CAWSAGNNSPLHF. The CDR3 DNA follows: TGTGCCTGGAGTGCGGGGAATAATTCACCCCTCCACTTT.

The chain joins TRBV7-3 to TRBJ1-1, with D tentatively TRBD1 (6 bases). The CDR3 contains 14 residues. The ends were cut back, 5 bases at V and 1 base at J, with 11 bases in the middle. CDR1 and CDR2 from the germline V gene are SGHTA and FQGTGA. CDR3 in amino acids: CASSAQGSNTEAFF. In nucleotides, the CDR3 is TGTGCCAGCAGCGCACAGGGCTCGAACACTGAAGCTTTCTTT.

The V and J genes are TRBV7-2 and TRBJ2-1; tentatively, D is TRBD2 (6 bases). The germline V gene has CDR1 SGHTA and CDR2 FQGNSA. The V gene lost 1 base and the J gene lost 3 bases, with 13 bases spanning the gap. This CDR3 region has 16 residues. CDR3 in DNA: TGTGCCAGCAGCTTAGAGGGCGGGGTTGTCTACAATGAGCAGTTCTTC. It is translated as CASSLEGGVVYNEQFF. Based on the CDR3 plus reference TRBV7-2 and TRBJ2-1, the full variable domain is GAGVSQSPSNKVTEKGKDVELRCDPISGHTALYWYRQSLGQGLEFLIYFQGNSAPDKSGLPSDRFSAERTGGSVSTLTIQRTQQEDSAVYLCASSLEGGVVYNEQFFGPGTRLTVL.

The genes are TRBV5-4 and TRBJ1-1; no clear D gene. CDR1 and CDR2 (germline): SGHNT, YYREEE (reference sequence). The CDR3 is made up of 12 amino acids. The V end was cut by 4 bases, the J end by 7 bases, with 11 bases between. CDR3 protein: CASSRGDVEAFF. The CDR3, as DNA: TGTGCCAGCAGCCGGGGTGATGTTGAAGCTTTCTTT.

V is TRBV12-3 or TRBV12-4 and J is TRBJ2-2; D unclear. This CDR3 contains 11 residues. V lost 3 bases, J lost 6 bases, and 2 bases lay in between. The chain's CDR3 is CASSFSGELFF. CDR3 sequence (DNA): TGTGCCAGCAGTTTTTCCGGGGAGCTGTTTTTT.

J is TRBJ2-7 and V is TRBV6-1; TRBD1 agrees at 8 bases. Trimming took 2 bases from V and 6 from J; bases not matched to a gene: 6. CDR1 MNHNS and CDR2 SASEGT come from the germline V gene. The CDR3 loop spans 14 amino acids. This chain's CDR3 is CASSEWQGASEQYV. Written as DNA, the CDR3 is TGTGCCAGCAGTGAATGGCAGGGGGCTAGCGAGCAGTACGTC.

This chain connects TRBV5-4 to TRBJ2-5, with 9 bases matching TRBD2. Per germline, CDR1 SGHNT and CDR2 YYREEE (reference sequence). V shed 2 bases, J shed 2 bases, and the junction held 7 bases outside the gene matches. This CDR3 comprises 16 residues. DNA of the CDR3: TGTGCCAGCAGCTTTTGGCGGGGGGGCCCGCAAGAGACCCAGTACTTC. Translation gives CASSFWRGGPQETQYF.

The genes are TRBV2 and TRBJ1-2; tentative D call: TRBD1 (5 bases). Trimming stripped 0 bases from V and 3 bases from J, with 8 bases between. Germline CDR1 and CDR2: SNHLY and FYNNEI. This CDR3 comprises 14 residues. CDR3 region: CASSEALGDYGYTF. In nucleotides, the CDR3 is TGTGCCAGCAGTGAAGCGCTGGGGGACTATGGCTACACCTTC.

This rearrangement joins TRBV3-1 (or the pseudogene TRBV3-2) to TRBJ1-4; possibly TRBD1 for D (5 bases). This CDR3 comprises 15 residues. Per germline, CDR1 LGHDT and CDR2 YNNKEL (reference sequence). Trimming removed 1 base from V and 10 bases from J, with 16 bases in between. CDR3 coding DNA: TGTGCCAGCAGCCAAGCTGGGGCAGAACCGGGAAAACTGTTTTTT. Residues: CASSQAGAEPGKLFF.

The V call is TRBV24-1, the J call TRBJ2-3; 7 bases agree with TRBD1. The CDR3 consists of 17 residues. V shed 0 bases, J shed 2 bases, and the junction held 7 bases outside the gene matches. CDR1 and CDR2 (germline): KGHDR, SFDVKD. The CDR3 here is CATSDLPSTGATDTQYF. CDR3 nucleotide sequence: TGTGCCACCAGTGATTTGCCATCTACAGGGGCCACAGATACGCAGTATTTT.

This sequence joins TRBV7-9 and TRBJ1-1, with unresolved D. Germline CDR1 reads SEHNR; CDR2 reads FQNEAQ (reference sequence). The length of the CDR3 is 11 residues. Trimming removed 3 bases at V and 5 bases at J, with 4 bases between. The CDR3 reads CASSLATEAFF. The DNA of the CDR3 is TGTGCCAGCAGCTTGGCAACTGAAGCTTTCTTT.

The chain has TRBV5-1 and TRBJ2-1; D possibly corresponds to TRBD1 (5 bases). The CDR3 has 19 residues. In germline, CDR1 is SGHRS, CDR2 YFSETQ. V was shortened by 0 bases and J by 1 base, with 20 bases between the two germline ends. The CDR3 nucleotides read TGCGCCAGCAGCTTGGGTCTTGGCAGGGTCTTGAAATCCTACAATGAGCAGTTCTTC. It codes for CASSLGLGRVLKSYNEQFF.

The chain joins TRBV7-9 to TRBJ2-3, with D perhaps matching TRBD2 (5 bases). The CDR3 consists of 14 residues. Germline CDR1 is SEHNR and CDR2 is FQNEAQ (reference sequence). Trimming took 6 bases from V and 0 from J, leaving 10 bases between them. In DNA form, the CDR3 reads TGTGCCAGCAGGCCTCTAGCTAGCACAGATACGCAGTATTTT. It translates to CASRPLASTDTQYF.

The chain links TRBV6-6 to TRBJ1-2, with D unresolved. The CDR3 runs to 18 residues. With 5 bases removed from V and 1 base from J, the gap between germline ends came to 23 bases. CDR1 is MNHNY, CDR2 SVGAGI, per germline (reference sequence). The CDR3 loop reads CASSQPFARGTLNYGYTF. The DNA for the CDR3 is TGTGCCAGCAGTCAACCCTTCGCCCGGGGTACCCTTAACTATGGCTACACCTTC.

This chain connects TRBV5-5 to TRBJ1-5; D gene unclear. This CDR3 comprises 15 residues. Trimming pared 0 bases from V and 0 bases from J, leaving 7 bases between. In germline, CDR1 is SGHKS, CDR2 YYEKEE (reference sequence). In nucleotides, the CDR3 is TGTGCCAGCAGCTTGGTGGGGTCTAGCAATCAGCCCCAGCATTTT. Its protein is CASSLVGSSNQPQHF.

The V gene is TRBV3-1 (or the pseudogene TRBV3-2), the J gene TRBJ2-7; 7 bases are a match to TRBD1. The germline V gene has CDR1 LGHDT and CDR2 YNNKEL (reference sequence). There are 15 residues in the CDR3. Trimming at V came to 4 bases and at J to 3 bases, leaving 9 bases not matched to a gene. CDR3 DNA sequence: TGTGCCAGCAGCCTAGCCCCGGGACAGCACTACGAGCAGTACGTC. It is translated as CASSLAPGQHYEQYV.

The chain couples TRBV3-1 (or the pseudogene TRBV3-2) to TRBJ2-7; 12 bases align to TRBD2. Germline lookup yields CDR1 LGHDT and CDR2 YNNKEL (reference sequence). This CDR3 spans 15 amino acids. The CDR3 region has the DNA TGTGCCAGCAGCCAAGGGTCAGCTAGCGGGGGGGCTATGGTCGTC. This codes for CASSQGSASGGAMVV.